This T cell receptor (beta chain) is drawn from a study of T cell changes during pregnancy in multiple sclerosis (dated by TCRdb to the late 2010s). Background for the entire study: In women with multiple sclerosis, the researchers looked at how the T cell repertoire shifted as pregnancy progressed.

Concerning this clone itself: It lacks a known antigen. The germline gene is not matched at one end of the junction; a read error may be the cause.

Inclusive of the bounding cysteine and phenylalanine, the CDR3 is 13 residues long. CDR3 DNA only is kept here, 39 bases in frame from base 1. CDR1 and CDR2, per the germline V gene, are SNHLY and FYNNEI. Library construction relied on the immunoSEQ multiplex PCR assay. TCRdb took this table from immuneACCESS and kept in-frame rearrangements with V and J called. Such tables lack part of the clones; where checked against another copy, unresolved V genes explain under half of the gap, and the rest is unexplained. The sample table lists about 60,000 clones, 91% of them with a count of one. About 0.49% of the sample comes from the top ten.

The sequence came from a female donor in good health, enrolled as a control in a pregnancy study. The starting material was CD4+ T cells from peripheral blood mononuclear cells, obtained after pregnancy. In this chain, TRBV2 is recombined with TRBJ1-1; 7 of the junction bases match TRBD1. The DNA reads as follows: TGTGCCAGCAAGTGGTCCAGGGGGGACGGATGGATCTTT. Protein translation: CASKWSRGDGWIF.